Each of the 20 T cell receptor beta chains below was sequenced from the same sample in a study of T-cell reconstitution after alpha-beta-depleted transplantation in children. The TCRbeta library was prepared with unique molecular identifiers. TCRdb reprocessed the PCR reads with MiXCR, giving one entry per CDR3 protein. The sample consists of a few hundred thousand distinct CDR3 sequences, 25% to 30% of them appearing once. This sample comprised PBMCs, obtained before TCRalphabeta/CD19-depleted stem cell transplant. Receptor source: a boy under three years old with Wiskott-Aldrich syndrome, due to receive a stem cell transplant.

CDR3 DNA sequence: TGTGCCAGCACCCCCCAGGCCACCTACAATGAGCAGTTCTTC. Its protein is CASTPQATYNEQFF. The V call is TRBV6-1, the J call TRBJ2-1, with D unresolved. CDR1 and CDR2 (germline): MNHNS, SASEGT. V was clipped by 7 bases and J by 2 bases, with 12 bases between them. This CDR3 contains 14 residues.

V gene TRBV20-1 combines with J gene TRBJ1-6; D gene uncertain. The germline gives CDR1 DFQATT, CDR2 SNEGSKA (reference sequence). V lost 5 bases and J lost 2, with 10 bases in between. The CDR3 length is 14 residues. CDR3 residues: CSARLGTYNSPLHF. DNA for the CDR3: TGCAGTGCTCGTCTCGGGACCTATAATTCACCCCTCCACTTT.

This clonotype has a single count. The rearrangement joins TRBV29-1 to TRBJ2-1; D is perhaps TRBD1 (6 bases). The CDR3 extends over 13 amino acids. Germline CDR1 and CDR2: SQVTM and ANQGSEA. V was shortened by 8 bases and J by 8 bases, with 19 bases between the two germline ends. The CDR3: CSTQDSLPYEQFF. CDR3 sequence (DNA): TGCAGCACCCAGGACAGCCTTCCCTATGAGCAGTTCTTC.

A few counts support this clonotype. The chain uses TRBV5-1 and TRBJ2-1, with D possibly TRBD2 on 6 matching bases. The CDR3 loop spans 19 amino acids. Germline loops: CDR1 SGHRS, CDR2 YFSETQ. Trimming took 0 bases from V and 8 from J, leaving 27 bases between them. The CDR3 DNA is TGCGCCAGCAGCTTGGGCGGGGCGGTTCGGATTGCCGGCTTTGATGAGCAGTTCTTC. Residues: CASSLGGAVRIAGFDEQFF.

The chain employs TRBV29-1 and TRBJ2-5, with 7 bases lining up with TRBD1. CDR1 is SQVTM and CDR2 is ANQGSEA in the germline V gene. V shed 7 bases and J 4 bases; nucleotides not matched to a gene: 6. The CDR3 runs 12 residues. In DNA, the CDR3 is TGCAGCGGGGATACAGGGGCAGAGACCCAGTACTTC. Translating gives CSGDTGAETQYF.

In its sample, this clonotype was seen a few times. This chain uses TRBV12-3 or TRBV12-4 with TRBJ2-1; 7 bases match TRBD1. This CDR3 has 14 residues. The ends lost 7 bases at V and 4 bases at J; junction bases unmatched: 7. CDR3 region: CASTLQGQYNEQFF. DNA for the CDR3: TGTGCCAGCACCTTACAGGGACAGTACAATGAGCAGTTCTTC.

The V gene is TRBV12-3 or TRBV12-4, the J gene TRBJ2-1, with TRBD2 identical over 8 bases. CDR3 length: 16 residues. The V segment lost 5 bases and the J segment 9 bases; nucleotides outside the gene matches: 15. CDR3 region: CASSPFGRAGLGEQFF. In DNA form, the CDR3 reads TGTGCCAGCAGTCCTTTCGGGAGGGCCGGTTTAGGTGAGCAGTTCTTC.

In this sample, this clonotype turned up a few times. The rearrangement joins TRBV2 to TRBJ2-1; TRBD2 is a possible D gene (5 bases). CDR3 length equals 14 residues. Looked up from germline, CDR1 is SNHLY and CDR2 is FYNNEI. V was pared by 2 bases and J by 5 bases, with 10 bases between. Written as DNA, the CDR3 is TGTGCCAGCAGTGAATTGGACTTCGACAATGAGCAGTTCTTC. Its translation: CASSELDFDNEQFF.

As DNA, the CDR3 is TGTGCCAGCAGTGCGGCGGTCTACAATGAGCAGTTCTTC. Protein sequence: CASSAAVYNEQFF. The V and J genes are TRBV6-4 and TRBJ2-1; D unclear. Germline V lookup: CDR1 MRHNA, CDR2 SNTAGT. This CDR3 spans 13 amino acids. With 4 bases removed from V and 3 bases from J, the gap between germline ends came to 7 bases.

This clonotype was seen a few times. The chain carries TRBV5-1 and TRBJ1-1, with 9 bases aligning to TRBD1. Trimming cost V 2 bases and J 1 base; bases outside gene matches: 3. The CDR3 covers 15 residues. CDR1 is SGHRS and CDR2 is YFSETQ in the germline V gene. The CDR3 loop is CASSLTGGRNTEAFF. CDR3 DNA sequence: TGCGCCAGCAGCTTAACAGGGGGCAGGAACACTGAAGCTTTCTTT.

This chain links TRBV15 with TRBJ2-5, with D possibly being TRBD2 (5 bases). CDR3 size: 15 residues. V was trimmed by 0 bases and J by 4 bases, leaving 12 bases between them. Germline CDR1 and CDR2: LNHNV and YYDKDF (reference sequence). Here the CDR3 reads CATSREGGLGETQYF. CDR3 in DNA: TGTGCCACCAGCAGAGAGGGCGGGTTAGGAGAGACCCAGTACTTC.

V and J are TRBV5-1 and TRBJ2-7; 11 bases fit TRBD1. Unmatched junction bases numbered 4, after V lost 4 bases and J lost 4 bases. Germline V gives CDR1 SGHRS, CDR2 YFSETQ. This CDR3 contains 14 residues. For the CDR3, the DNA is TGCGCCAGCAGCAACGGACAGGGGGCGTACGAGCAGTACTTC. Translated, it gives CASSNGQGAYEQYF. Full variable domain (outside the CDR3, taken from reference TRBV5-1 and TRBJ2-7): KAGVTQTPRYLIKTRGQQVTLSCSPISGHRSVSWYQQTPGQGLQFLFEYFSETQRNKGNFPGRFSGRQFSNSRSEMNVSTLELGDSALYLCASSNGQGAYEQYFGPGTRLTVT.

This clonotype was picked up a small number of times. The chain combines TRBV20-1 with TRBJ2-7; possibly TRBD1 for D (6 bases). The germline V and J ends were trimmed by 5 bases and 4 bases, with 15 bases remaining between them. The length of the CDR3 is 13 residues. Germline V gives CDR1 DFQATT, CDR2 SNEGSKA (reference sequence). For the CDR3, the DNA is TGCAGTGCTTACTCCGGGACACTTTACGAGCAGTACTTC. This codes for CSAYSGTLYEQYF.

This clonotype was recorded at least ten times. The chain carries TRBV7-9 and TRBJ1-5, with 7 bases that match TRBD1. The CDR3 loop spans 12 amino acids. V gave up 8 bases and J gave up 5 bases; unmatched junction bases: 3. Germline lookup yields CDR1 SEHNR and CDR2 FQNEAQ (reference sequence). The CDR3 DNA reads as TGTGCCAGCGGCAGGGGGGATCAGCCCCAGCATTTT. It codes for CASGRGDQPQHF.

The chain recombines TRBV6-5 with TRBJ2-3; 9 bases are a match to TRBD2. The length of the CDR3 is 15 residues. Germline V gene lookup returns CDR1 MNHEY and CDR2 SVGAGI. J was trimmed by 2 bases and V by 7 bases; bases with no gene match: 7. This CDR3 reads CASNSREGPTDTQYF. The CDR3 DNA is TGTGCCAGCAATTCGCGGGAGGGCCCCACAGATACGCAGTATTTT.

This chain links TRBV15 with TRBJ2-1; 9 nucleotides line up with TRBD1. Germline trimming cut 3 bases from V and 7 bases from J; bases unmatched to any gene: 13. This CDR3 is built from 17 residues. Germline CDR1 is LNHNV and CDR2 is YYDKDF (reference sequence). CDR3 coding DNA: TGTGCCACCAGCAGGGCTTTCCGGGACAGGGAGGGAAATGAGCAGTTCTTC. Protein: CATSRAFRDREGNEQFF.

The chain employs TRBV5-1 and TRBJ1-1, with D possibly TRBD1 on 5 matching bases. The CDR3 is 17 amino acids. Trimming stripped 3 bases from V and 2 bases from J, with 20 bases between. The germline gives CDR1 SGHRS, CDR2 YFSETQ. The CDR3, as DNA: TGCGCCAGCAGCTGGGGCAGGGTCAAGGGCCGAAACACTGAAGCTTTCTTT. Translating it yields CASSWGRVKGRNTEAFF.

V and J are TRBV5-1 and TRBJ2-2, with D perhaps matching TRBD1 or TRBD2 (5 bases each). The V and J ends lost 1 base and 2 bases respectively, with 9 bases between them. The CDR3 spans 15 residues. Germline loops: CDR1 SGHRS, CDR2 YFSETQ. CDR3 bases: TGCGCCAGCAGCTTGAGGGACCATAACACCGGGGAGCTGTTTTTT. Translated, it gives CASSLRDHNTGELFF.

V usage is TRBV5-1 and J usage is TRBJ2-1; 9 bases are a match to TRBD1. This CDR3 has 14 amino acids. Germline trimming cut 3 bases from V and 7 bases from J; bases unmatched to any gene: 5. Germline V gene sequence: CDR1 SGHRS, CDR2 YFSETQ. CDR3 nucleotides: TGCGCCAGCAGCTGGAGGGACAGGGAAAATGAGCAGTTCTTC. It translates to CASSWRDRENEQFF.

This chain uses TRBV5-1 with TRBJ2-1, with D unclear. Germline CDR1 and CDR2: SGHRS and YFSETQ. The CDR3 extends over 13 amino acids. The V and J ends lost 2 bases and 6 bases respectively, with 9 bases between them. This chain's CDR3 is CASSFFSRNEQFF. The CDR3, as DNA: TGCGCCAGCAGCTTTTTTTCCCGCAATGAGCAGTTCTTC.